This TCR beta chain comes out of a study of blood T cell repertoires in COVID-19. Original processing methods: Reference gene primer amplification gave nucleated cell count estimates. Measured with immunoSEQ multiplex PCR; TCRdb has only the in-frame clones, and not every one. The D gene and trimming were derived from the DNA, and the V and J assignments and clone size from that table. The table shows 100,000 to 150,000 clones, with around nine tenths occurring only once. Germline V lookup: CDR1 LGHDT, CDR2 YNNKEL (reference sequence). The V gene lost 4 bases and the J gene lost 3 bases, with 4 bases spanning the gap. The CDR3 is 11 residues long.

The clonotype was recovered from a man aged 50 to 60 with active or convalescent COVID-19. The V call is TRBV3-1 (or the pseudogene TRBV3-2), the J call TRBJ2-7, with D unclear. The source material was peripheral blood. CDR3 loop: CASSLGYEQYF. CDR3 nucleotides: TGTGCCAGCAGCCTCGGCTACGAGCAGTACTTC.